Each of the 26 T cell receptor beta chains below was sequenced from the same sample in a study of cytomegalovirus exposure and HLA in healthy donors. PCR was performed using 60 Vbeta and 13 Jbeta primers. Method: immunoSEQ multiplex PCR; TCRdb's copy keeps in-frame clones and lacks some. The repertoire holds under 150,000 clones, 70% to 85% seen once, with roughly 2.7% in the top ten. Input material: PBMCs. All receptors come from an older woman in good health and CMV-seropositive.

This clone was seen a few times. The gene calls are TRBV10-3 and TRBJ2-5, with a weak D call TRBD2 (6 bases). Per the germline V gene, CDR1 is ENHRY and CDR2 is SYGVKD. The CDR3 runs 14 residues. The germline V and J ends were trimmed by 2 bases and 5 bases, with 12 bases remaining between them. The CDR3, as DNA: TGTGCCATCAGTGAGGGACCGGGGGACGAGACCCAGTACTTC. Its protein is CAISEGPGDETQYF.

This sequence joins TRBV15 and TRBJ2-7, with D tentatively TRBD1 (6 bases). CDR3 length: 15 residues. The V gene lost 3 bases and the J gene lost 4 bases, with 16 bases spanning the gap. The germline V gene has CDR1 LNHNV and CDR2 YYDKDF (reference sequence). CDR3: CATSSNRVGSYEQYF. CDR3 nucleotide sequence: TGTGCCACCAGCAGCAACAGGGTGGGTTCGTACGAGCAGTACTTC.

The sample holds a few counts of this clone. The genes are TRBV9 and TRBJ2-1; D uncertain. V shed 3 bases and J shed 1 base, with 11 bases lying between them. The CDR3 is made up of 15 amino acids. Germline lookup yields CDR1 SGDLS and CDR2 YYNGEE. In DNA form, the CDR3 reads TGTGCCAGCAGCGCCTCCCTAGAGTCCTACAATGAGCAGTTCTTC. Residues: CASSASLESYNEQFF.

The chain has TRBV11-1 and TRBJ2-1; D uncertain. The V end was cut by 5 bases, the J end by 8 bases, with 13 bases between. The CDR3 spans 13 residues. Germline values: CDR1 SGHAT, CDR2 FQDESV (reference sequence). The CDR3 region has the DNA TGTGCCAGCAGCACTATTAACGGAGATGAGCAGTTCTTC. The encoded protein is CASSTINGDEQFF.

The chain carries TRBV5-4 and TRBJ1-1; maybe TRBD1 (5 bases). The CDR3 extends over 14 amino acids. Looked up from germline, CDR1 is SGHNT and CDR2 is YYREEE (reference sequence). Deletions cut 2 bases from V and 10 bases from J, with 18 bases between. For the CDR3, the DNA is TGTGCCAGCAGCTTAGGACAACCTTACGGGGGAGCTTTCTTT. Translated, it gives CASSLGQPYGGAFF.

The V gene is TRBV5-1, the J gene TRBJ1-1; 8 nucleotides align to TRBD1. V dropped 1 base and J dropped 1; count of bases not matched to a gene: 0. The CDR3 spans 14 residues. Germline V gene sequence: CDR1 SGHRS, CDR2 YFSETQ. CDR3 loop: CASSLQGANTEAFF. The CDR3 DNA reads as TGCGCCAGCAGCTTGCAGGGGGCGAACACTGAAGCTTTCTTT. The full variable domain, its missing parts supplied by reference TRBV5-1 and TRBJ1-1, is KAGVTQTPRYLIKTRGQQVTLSCSPISGHRSVSWYQQTPGQGLQFLFEYFSETQRNKGNFPGRFSGRQFSNSRSEMNVSTLELGDSALYLCASSLQGANTEAFFGQGTRLTVV.

The gene calls are TRBV5-1 and TRBJ2-5; a weak D match, TRBD1 (6 bases). Per the germline V gene, CDR1 is SGHRS and CDR2 is YFSETQ. This CDR3 has 13 residues. Trimming removed 6 bases at V and 0 bases at J, with 9 bases between. The CDR3 is CASTGQNQETQYF. The CDR3 bases are TGCGCCAGCACTGGACAGAACCAAGAGACCCAGTACTTC.

J is TRBJ1-1 and V is TRBV9; TRBD1 might be the D (5 bases). Trimming removed 4 bases at V and 1 base at J, with 14 bases between. This CDR3 has 15 amino acids. Germline assignment: CDR1 SGDLS and CDR2 YYNGEE. In DNA form, the CDR3 reads TGTGCCAGCAGCCCTATATGGGGGGAGAACACTGAAGCTTTCTTT. Its protein product is CASSPIWGENTEAFF.

The chain combines TRBV5-1 with TRBJ2-3, with 7 bases lining up with TRBD2. This CDR3 is built from 14 residues. V trimming: 7 bases; J trimming: 0 bases; junction bases outside the gene matches: 5. Germline CDR1 reads SGHRS; CDR2 reads YFSETQ. Here the CDR3 reads CASALGGSTDTQYF. The CDR3 bases are TGCGCCAGCGCCCTGGGGGGGAGCACAGATACGCAGTATTTT.

The rearrangement links TRBV5-1 to TRBJ2-3; TRBD1 aligns across 8 bases. The CDR3 is 15 amino acids. Trimming at V came to 4 bases and at J to 1 base, leaving 5 bases not matched to a gene. The germline CDR1 and CDR2 sequences are SGHRS and YFSETQ. The CDR3 coding sequence is TGCGCCAGCAGCGTTGGACAGGGAGGCACAGATACGCAGTATTTT. Its protein product is CASSVGQGGTDTQYF.

This rearrangement joins TRBV10-3 to TRBJ1-2; 8 positions match TRBD1. This CDR3 has 15 amino acids. V shed 6 bases, J shed 0 bases, and the junction held 6 bases outside the gene matches. Germline assignment: CDR1 ENHRY and CDR2 SYGVKD. The CDR3 loop reads CAIRLGQGPNYGYTF. CDR3 nucleotide sequence: TGTGCCATCAGACTAGGACAGGGTCCTAACTATGGCTACACCTTC.

The chain is built from TRBV7-9 and TRBJ1-5; tentative D call: TRBD1 (5 bases). V was clipped by 2 bases and J by 6 bases, with 11 bases between them. The CDR3 runs to 14 residues. Germline CDR1 and CDR2: SEHNR and FQNEAQ (reference sequence). The CDR3 sequence: CASSLMGGSQPQHF. DNA of the CDR3: TGTGCCAGCAGCTTAATGGGGGGAAGTCAGCCCCAGCATTTT.

The rearrangement links TRBV7-9 to TRBJ2-5; 10 bases fit TRBD1. Germline V gene data show CDR1 as SEHNR and CDR2 as FQNEAQ (reference sequence). V lost 5 bases, J lost 8 bases, and 14 bases stayed unmatched. This CDR3 is built from 16 residues. CDR3 loop: CASSTTRDRGGLTQYF. As DNA, the CDR3 is TGTGCCAGCAGCACCACCCGGGACAGGGGTGGTCTTACCCAGTACTTC.

This rearrangement joins TRBV9 to TRBJ2-3, with a possible D match to TRBD2 (5 bases). The germline V gene has CDR1 SGDLS and CDR2 YYNGEE. The CDR3 spans 15 residues. Trimming removed 0 bases at V and 2 bases at J, with 10 bases between. CDR3 sequence reads: CASSVEGAFTDTQYF. CDR3 coding DNA: TGTGCCAGCAGCGTAGAGGGAGCCTTCACAGATACGCAGTATTTT.

The gene calls are TRBV27 and TRBJ1-5; D is possibly TRBD1 (6 bases). Trimming stripped 3 bases from V and 3 bases from J, with 9 bases between. The CDR3 loop spans 14 amino acids. CDR1 is MNHEY, CDR2 SMNVEV, per germline (reference sequence). CDR3 nucleotide sequence: TGTGCCAGCAGTTTCGGACAGCCCAATCAGCCCCAGCATTTT. Residues: CASSFGQPNQPQHF.

V and J are TRBV29-1 and TRBJ1-2; D perhaps matches TRBD1 (5 bases). Looked up from germline, CDR1 is SQVTM and CDR2 is ANQGSEA. V was trimmed by 4 bases and J by 5 bases, leaving 17 bases between them. This CDR3 region has 14 residues. CDR3 in amino acids: CSVASGAGKYGYTF. DNA of the CDR3: TGCAGCGTTGCATCTGGGGCAGGGAAGTATGGCTACACCTTC.

The V and J genes are TRBV9 and TRBJ1-4; 7 positions agree with TRBD1. Germline values: CDR1 SGDLS, CDR2 YYNGEE. V was clipped by 3 bases and J by 0 bases; unmatched bases: 5. The CDR3 covers 16 residues. The chain's CDR3 is CASSEGQAATNEKLFF. In nucleotides, the CDR3 is TGTGCCAGCAGCGAAGGACAGGCAGCAACTAATGAAAAACTGTTTTTT.

The CDR3 here is CASSTTWTGASNYGYTF. CDR3 in DNA: TGTGCCAGTAGTACTACTTGGACAGGGGCCTCTAACTATGGCTACACCTTC. This chain connects TRBV19 to TRBJ1-2; 9 bases map to TRBD1. With 4 bases clipped from V and 0 bases from J, the junction kept 9 bases outside the gene matches. Germline V gene sequence: CDR1 LNHDA, CDR2 SQIVND (reference sequence). The CDR3 sequence is 17 residues long. Together with reference TRBV19 and TRBJ1-2, the CDR3 gives the full variable domain: DGGITQSPKYLFRKEGQNVTLSCEQNLNHDAMYWYRQDPGQGLRLIYYSQIVNDFQKGDIAEGYSVSREKKESFPLTVTSAQKNPTAFYLCASSTTWTGASNYGYTFGSGTRLTVV.

The rearrangement joins TRBV11-3 to TRBJ1-2; 8 positions agree with TRBD1. CDR1 and CDR2 from the germline V gene are SGHNT and YENEEA. This CDR3 contains 13 residues. V dropped 5 bases and J dropped 8; count of bases not matched to a gene: 7. In nucleotides, the CDR3 is TGTGCCAGCAGCAACCAGGACAGGGAAGGCTACACCTTC. Translated, it gives CASSNQDREGYTF.

This sequence joins TRBV6-1 and TRBJ1-3; 7 bases map to TRBD1. J was trimmed by 14 bases and V by 0 bases; bases with no gene match: 19. The CDR3 is 17 amino acids. Germline CDR1 and CDR2: MNHNS and SASEGT. DNA of the CDR3: TGTGCCAGCAGTGAAGCCCGGGACAGCCGCCCTGGTAGATTTGTATATTTT. Amino acids: CASSEARDSRPGRFVYF.

This clone was counted only a few times. The CDR3 is CASSVVGGELNTEAFF. The CDR3 DNA sequence: TGTGCCAGCAGCGTAGTAGGGGGGGAGTTGAACACTGAAGCTTTCTTT. V usage is TRBV9 and J usage is TRBJ1-1; D is possibly TRBD1 (6 bases). The CDR3 has 16 residues. Germline V lookup: CDR1 SGDLS, CDR2 YYNGEE. V was trimmed by 0 bases and J by 0 bases, leaving 12 bases between them.

This clone was counted a single time. This chain connects TRBV11-1 to TRBJ1-2; 11 bases agree with TRBD1. V shed 3 bases, J shed 4 bases, and the junction held 1 base outside the gene matches. The germline V gene has CDR1 SGHAT and CDR2 FQDESV (reference sequence). This CDR3 has 14 residues. The CDR3: CASSFGTGGYGYTF. CDR3 nucleotide sequence: TGTGCCAGCAGCTTCGGGACAGGGGGCTATGGCTACACCTTC.

The chain has TRBV2 and TRBJ1-5; D is perhaps TRBD1 (6 bases). CDR3 length: 14 amino acids. Trimming took off 3 bases at V and 7 bases at J, with 13 bases between the two ends. Germline values: CDR1 SNHLY, CDR2 FYNNEI. The CDR3 nucleotides read TGTGCCAGCAGTGACGAGCGCAGGGGCCAGCCCCAGCATTTT. This translates into CASSDERRGQPQHF.

The CDR3 is CASSLARGTQYF. DNA for the CDR3: TGCGCCAGCAGCTTGGCACGGGGTACGCAGTATTTT. This chain connects TRBV5-1 to TRBJ2-3; D is possibly TRBD2 (5 bases). Germline V gene sequence: CDR1 SGHRS, CDR2 YFSETQ. The V and J ends lost 0 bases and 8 bases respectively, with 7 bases between them. CDR3 length: 12 amino acids.

V usage is TRBV6-5 and J usage is TRBJ2-7; 7 bases map to TRBD2. In germline, CDR1 is MNHEY, CDR2 SVGAGI. Losses at the gene ends were 8 bases for V and 0 bases for J; bases not matched to a gene: 10. The CDR3 sequence is 15 residues long. The CDR3 sequence: CASRAQRGSSYEQYF. DNA of the CDR3: TGTGCCAGCCGGGCCCAGCGGGGATCCTCCTACGAGCAGTACTTC.

The CDR3 loop is CASSSPSGSSYATNEKLFF. CDR3 bases: TGTGCCAGCAGTTCTCCATCGGGTTCAAGTTATGCAACTAATGAAAAACTGTTTTTT. The chain combines TRBV27 with TRBJ1-4; D is ambiguous. This CDR3 has 19 residues. Germline CDR1 reads MNHEY; CDR2 reads SMNVEV (reference sequence). V shed 4 bases and J shed 0 bases, with 21 bases lying between them.